This T cell receptor beta chain derives from a study of blood T cells in healthy people across ages. Through a sample-barcoded 5' primer and a J-beta primer mix, a second PCR was run for roughly 6 to 11 cycles. TCRdb re-derived calls from the 5' RACE reads in MiXCR, one entry per CDR3 protein. In the table there are fewer than 800,000 distinct CDR3 sequences, around 25% of which are singletons. Isolation per sample recovered at least 6 million PBMCs. V shed 6 bases and J 7 bases; nucleotides not matched to a gene: 28. CDR3 length: 21 amino acids. The V gene's germline CDR1 is MNHEY and CDR2 SVGEGT. This same sample was also part of a study on T cells of mothers and their children.

The chain is built from TRBV6-2 or TRBV6-3 and TRBJ2-2; 8 nucleotides match TRBD1. The source material was blood. The sequence derives from a boy under 18 in good health. CDR3 nucleotides: TGTGCCAGCAGCTCCCGGACAGGGAAGGCGGGTCCGAACAAGAAAAGCGGGGAGCTGTTTTTT. Its translation is CASSSRTGKAGPNKKSGELFF.